These 27 T cell receptor beta chains were sequenced from one sample in a study of blood T cell repertoires in COVID-19 (TCRdb year 2020). Library construction relied on the immunoSEQ multiplex PCR assay. The immuneACCESS repertoire file appears here via TCRdb, limited to in-frame rearrangements. These files lack a portion of the clones; in checked studies, under half of the deficit traces to unresolved V genes, and the cause of the others is not known. This sample holds roughly 250,000 clones; approximately 90% were observed only once. The top ten clonotypes cover over 1.5% of the sample. Specimen: PBMCs or T cells enriched from blood (not recorded which). These receptors came from a woman aged 18-29 years who had recovered from COVID-19.

The V and J genes are TRBV4-1 and TRBJ2-1, with a possible D match to TRBD1 (6 bases). The CDR3 is made up of 14 amino acids. The germline V gene encodes CDR1 MGHRA and CDR2 YSYEKL. Trimming pared 0 bases from V and 4 bases from J, leaving 7 bases between. The CDR3 DNA reads TGCGCCAGCAGCCAAGATGACAGGTACAATGAGCAGTTCTTC. Translated, it gives CASSQDDRYNEQFF.

The J gene is TRBJ1-4, the V gene TRBV5-5; D call uncertain. This CDR3 has 17 residues. Looked up from germline, CDR1 is SGHKS and CDR2 is YYEKEE (reference sequence). The germline V and J ends were trimmed by 0 bases and 1 base, with 13 bases remaining between them. The CDR3 DNA follows: TGTGCCAGCAGCTTGGGAAGGTTAACGGGAACTAATGAAAAACTGTTTTTT. Translation: CASSLGRLTGTNEKLFF.

The chain uses TRBV9 and TRBJ1-5; D remains ambiguous. V lost 0 bases and J 3 bases, leaving 7 bases between the germline ends. Germline V CDR1 and CDR2: SGDLS, YYNGEE. The CDR3 covers 14 residues. CDR3 coding DNA: TGTGCCAGCAGCGTAGACGGTGCCAATCAGCCCCAGCATTTT. Amino acids: CASSVDGANQPQHF.

This chain links TRBV4-1 with TRBJ2-1, with TRBD2 identical over 12 bases. The V gene end was trimmed by 4 bases and the J gene end by 6 bases; junction bases not matched to a gene: 25. CDR3 length: 22 residues. CDR1 and CDR2 from the germline V gene are MGHRA and YSYEKL. CDR3 nucleotide sequence: TGCGCCAGCAGCCCCCAGCCAAGCCGGTCCGAGCTAGCGGGGGGGCGGACCAATGAGCAGTTCTTC. This encodes CASSPQPSRSELAGGRTNEQFF.

This CDR3 is CASSSNTDSSNQPQHF. The CDR3 DNA follows: TGTGCCAGCAGTTCAAACACCGACTCCAGCAATCAGCCCCAGCATTTT. The V call is TRBV27, the J call TRBJ1-5; no definite D call. This CDR3 is built from 16 residues. The V end was cut by 4 bases, the J end by 1 base, with 14 bases between. Germline V gene data show CDR1 as MNHEY and CDR2 as SMNVEV (reference sequence).

This clone was seen once. The gene calls are TRBV18 and TRBJ1-5; 8 nucleotides line up with TRBD1. The CDR3 spans 17 residues. Germline values: CDR1 KGHSH, CDR2 LQKENI. Trimming cost V 4 bases and J 0 bases; bases outside gene matches: 8. CDR3 nucleotides: TGTGCCAGCTCACTAAGGCAGGGGGCCTATAGCAATCAGCCCCAGCATTTT. Translated: CASSLRQGAYSNQPQHF. The variable domain in full, completed from reference TRBV18 and TRBJ1-5, reads NAGVMQNPRHLVRRRGQEARLRCSPMKGHSHVYWYRQLPEEGLKFMVYLQKENIIDESGMPKERFSAEFPKEGPSILRIQQVVRGDSAAYFCASSLRQGAYSNQPQHFGDGTRLSIL.

This clone has a handful of counts. This chain connects TRBV2 to TRBJ1-2; 8 bases line up with TRBD1. Per the germline V gene, CDR1 is SNHLY and CDR2 is FYNNEI. The CDR3 is 14 residues long. V gave up 3 bases and J gave up 7 bases; unmatched junction bases: 7. CDR3 region: CASSEARGQGGYTF. The CDR3 coding sequence is TGTGCCAGCAGTGAGGCCAGGGGGCAGGGTGGCTACACCTTC. Together with reference TRBV2 and TRBJ1-2, the CDR3 gives the full variable domain: EPEVTQTPSHQVTQMGQEVILRCVPISNHLYFYWYRQILGQKVEFLVSFYNNEISEKSEIFDDQFSVERPDGSNFTLKIRSTKLEDSAMYFCASSEARGQGGYTFGSGTRLTVV.

This clone showed up just a few times. The chain employs TRBV6-5 and TRBJ2-7; 13 positions agree with TRBD2. V trimming: 8 bases; J trimming: 3 bases; junction bases outside the gene matches: 7. Germline V gene lookup returns CDR1 MNHEY and CDR2 SVGAGI. The CDR3 length is 15 residues. CDR3 amino acids: CASGKGLAGLYEQYF. The CDR3 DNA reads as TGTGCCAGCGGAAAGGGACTAGCGGGGCTCTACGAGCAGTACTTC.

V is TRBV28 and J is TRBJ1-2; the match to TRBD1 covers 7 bases. The CDR3 contains 13 residues. Germline CDR1 reads MDHEN; CDR2 reads SYDVKM. The V gene end was trimmed by 8 bases and the J gene end by 4 bases; junction bases not matched to a gene: 7. DNA for the CDR3: TGTGCCAGCCAAACAGGGGATTTCTATGGCTACACCTTC. Translation: CASQTGDFYGYTF.

CDR3 residues: CASSEPDRVEKLFF. The CDR3 DNA reads TGTGCCAGTTCTGAACCGGACAGGGTTGAAAAACTGTTTTTT. The rearrangement uses TRBV19 and TRBJ1-4, with 8 bases identical to TRBD1. Germline assignment: CDR1 LNHDA and CDR2 SQIVND (reference sequence). V lost 8 bases, J lost 7 bases, and 9 bases stayed unmatched. The CDR3 length is 14 residues. The complete variable domain, with remaining parts taken from reference TRBV19 and TRBJ1-4, reads DGGITQSPKYLFRKEGQNVTLSCEQNLNHDAMYWYRQDPGQGLRLIYYSQIVNDFQKGDIAEGYSVSREKKESFPLTVTSAQKNPTAFYLCASSEPDRVEKLFFGSGTQLSVL.

The chain links TRBV28 to TRBJ1-1, with a possible D match to TRBD1 (6 bases). Trimming shortened V by 4 bases and J by 2 bases, and 11 bases separated the two germline ends. Germline V lookup: CDR1 MDHEN, CDR2 SYDVKM. The CDR3 has 14 amino acids. CDR3: CASSWMGANTEAFF. In nucleotides, the CDR3 is TGTGCCAGCAGTTGGATGGGGGCAAACACTGAAGCTTTCTTT.

This clone appeared once. V is TRBV6-5 and J is TRBJ2-2; TRBD2 aligns across 7 bases. The germline V gene encodes CDR1 MNHEY and CDR2 SVGAGI. The length of the CDR3 is 14 residues. The V and J ends lost 7 bases and 3 bases, in that order; junction bases with no gene match: 5. This chain's CDR3 is CASKGGRHTGELFF. The CDR3 DNA reads as TGTGCCAGCAAGGGCGGGAGACACACCGGGGAGCTGTTTTTT.

The chain employs TRBV7-8 and TRBJ2-5, with D perhaps matching TRBD1 (5 bases). Per germline, CDR1 SGHVS and CDR2 FQNEAQ. CDR3 size: 15 residues. V lost 1 base and J 1 base, leaving 10 bases between the germline ends. The DNA for the CDR3 is TGTGCCAGCAGCTTAGTGGGGCGGTTCCAAGAGACCCAGTACTTC. Protein sequence: CASSLVGRFQETQYF.

This clone was seen only once. The gene calls are TRBV27 and TRBJ1-1; a weak D match, TRBD1 (5 bases). CDR1 is MNHEY, CDR2 SMNVEV, per germline (reference sequence). Deletions cut 5 bases from V and 4 bases from J, with 23 bases between. This CDR3 is built from 17 residues. The CDR3 DNA reads as TGTGCCAGCAGTACTACCCCTCGTCGGCCAAGGGGCACTGAAGCTTTCTTT. Translated: CASSTTPRRPRGTEAFF.

This clone was recorded a few times. The chain is built from TRBV28 and TRBJ1-1; 8 nucleotides align to TRBD1. This CDR3 has 16 amino acids. The V gene's germline CDR1 is MDHEN and CDR2 SYDVKM. The V segment lost 6 bases and the J segment 5 bases; nucleotides outside the gene matches: 14. CDR3 bases: TGTGCCAGCAGCCCCGGGACAGGACTTTTGAGGACTGAAGCTTTCTTT. It is translated as CASSPGTGLLRTEAFF.

J is TRBJ1-1 and V is TRBV11-2; D gene uncertain. The CDR3 is 14 amino acids. V was clipped by 7 bases and J by 5 bases, with 17 bases between them. Germline CDR1 SGHAT, CDR2 FQNNGV. CDR3 sequence (DNA): TGTGCCAGCACCACCCAACGGGGAAGGACTGAAGCTTTCTTT. It encodes CASTTQRGRTEAFF. Full variable domain (missing parts from reference TRBV11-2 and TRBJ1-1): EAGVAQSPRYKIIEKRQSVAFWCNPISGHATLYWYQQILGQGPKLLIQFQNNGVVDDSQLPKDRFSAERLKGVDSTLKIQPAKLEDSAVYLCASTTQRGRTEAFFGQGTRLTVV.

This sequence joins TRBV7-9 and TRBJ2-1; D perhaps matches TRBD1 (6 bases). The CDR3 runs 16 residues. Per germline, CDR1 SEHNR and CDR2 FQNEAQ (reference sequence). V lost 5 bases, J lost 1 base, and 15 bases lay in between. The CDR3 protein is CASSPTTGLSYNEQFF. Written as DNA, the CDR3 is TGTGCCAGCAGCCCGACGACAGGCCTTTCCTACAATGAGCAGTTCTTC.

The chain couples TRBV1 to TRBJ2-7; the D segment call TRBD1 is taken from the table without a DNA check. TRBV1 represents a pseudogene. The CDR3 has 15 residues. CDR3 loop: CTSSHRQALSYEQYF. In DNA form, the CDR3 reads TGCACCAGCAGCCACCGACAGGCTCTCTCCTACGAGCAGTACTTC.

This chain connects TRBV7-9 to TRBJ1-2; TRBD1 matches 7 bases. This CDR3 contains 15 residues. The V and J ends lost 4 bases and 5 bases, in that order; junction bases with no gene match: 10. Germline V gives CDR1 SEHNR, CDR2 FQNEAQ (reference sequence). CDR3 protein: CASSSATRGQYGYTF. Here the CDR3 DNA reads TGTGCCAGCAGCTCCGCGACGAGGGGGCAATATGGCTACACCTTC.

The chain recombines TRBV7-2 with TRBJ1-1; D gene unclear. CDR1 is SGHTA, CDR2 FQGNSA, per germline. Trimming took off 1 base at V and 4 bases at J, with 13 bases between the two ends. The length of the CDR3 is 15 residues. CDR3 nucleotide sequence: TGTGCCAGCAGCTTAGATTTAATGGCCATCACTGAAGCTTTCTTT. It translates to CASSLDLMAITEAFF.

This rearrangement joins TRBV29-1 to TRBJ2-5; 9 bases match TRBD1. Looked up from germline, CDR1 is SQVTM and CDR2 is ANQGSEA. The V segment lost 4 bases and the J segment 5 bases; nucleotides outside the gene matches: 8. This CDR3 is built from 14 residues. The CDR3 DNA is TGCAGCGTTGGCGGAGGACAGGGGAGGGAGACCCAGTACTTC. The encoded protein is CSVGGGQGRETQYF. The full variable domain, completed using reference TRBV29-1 and TRBJ2-5, is SAVISQKPSRDICQRGTSLTIQCQVDSQVTMMFWYRQQPGQSLTLIATANQGSEATYESGFVIDKFPISRPNLTFSTLTVSNMSPEDSSIYLCSVGGGQGRETQYFGPGTRLLVL.

The chain employs TRBV6-2 or TRBV6-3 and TRBJ2-5, with 14 bases that match TRBD2. The CDR3 has 16 residues. V lost 5 bases, J lost 4 bases, and 6 bases stayed unmatched. CDR1 and CDR2 from the germline V gene are MNHEY and SVGEGT. CDR3 DNA: TGTGCCAGCAGTCTACAAGGACTAGCGGGGGGAGAGACCCAGTACTTC. It is translated as CASSLQGLAGGETQYF.

The genes are TRBV20-1 and TRBJ1-6, with 7 positions matching TRBD1. After removal of 3 bases from V and 10 bases from J, the junction contained 9 bases not matched to a gene. In germline, CDR1 is DFQATT, CDR2 SNEGSKA (reference sequence). This CDR3 comprises 14 residues. The CDR3 region is CSASNDREVSPLHF. The CDR3 nucleotides are TGCAGTGCTAGTAATGACAGGGAGGTCTCACCCCTCCACTTT.

V usage is TRBV23-1 and J usage is TRBJ1-1, with 7 bases identical to TRBD1. TRBV23-1 is recorded as an ORF, its role being uncertain. The CDR3 covers 17 residues. The V and J ends lost 7 bases and 5 bases, in that order; junction bases with no gene match: 19. The CDR3 spells CASNRPTGHPILTEAFF. The CDR3 DNA reads as TGCGCCAGCAACCGCCCGACAGGGCACCCGATTTTGACTGAAGCTTTCTTT.

This rearrangement joins TRBV9 to TRBJ1-1; TRBD1 matches at 7 bases. This CDR3 comprises 14 residues. The V and J ends lost 3 bases and 3 bases, in that order; junction bases with no gene match: 5. CDR1 and CDR2 from the germline V gene are SGDLS and YYNGEE. The CDR3 protein is CASSGDRWDTEAFF. CDR3 in DNA: TGTGCCAGCAGCGGGGACAGATGGGACACTGAAGCTTTCTTT.

In its sample, this clone was seen once. V gene TRBV2 combines with J gene TRBJ2-1; 9 bases line up with TRBD2. Germline lookup yields CDR1 SNHLY and CDR2 FYNNEI. V trimming: 1 base; J trimming: 9 bases; junction bases outside the gene matches: 16. This CDR3 spans 18 amino acids. CDR3 region: CASSEGQGFLAGLVEQFF. Written as DNA, the CDR3 is TGTGCCAGCAGTGAAGGGCAGGGTTTTCTAGCGGGATTGGTTGAGCAGTTCTTC.

This clone appeared a single time. The V and J genes are TRBV3-1 (or the pseudogene TRBV3-2) and TRBJ1-6; no firm D call. The CDR3 totals 16 residues. Deletions cut 2 bases from V and 8 bases from J, with 16 bases between. Germline V lookup: CDR1 LGHDT, CDR2 YNNKEL (reference sequence). CDR3 sequence: CASSQSRSRSDSPLHF. The CDR3 nucleotides are TGTGCCAGCAGCCAATCTAGGAGTAGGTCCGATTCACCCCTCCACTTT.